The 23 T cell receptor beta chains below all came from one sample that was sequenced in a study of T cell responses to AZD1222 COVID-19 vaccine. Only in-frame clones appear in the TCRdb table, and some are missing; sequencing was by immunoSEQ multiplex PCR. The sample contains about 130,000 clones, about nine tenths of which appear only once. The sequences come from peripheral blood, collected on day 0 of AZD1222 vaccination. All receptors come from an adult in good health.

This clone appeared a few times. V is TRBV12-3 or TRBV12-4 and J is TRBJ2-3; TRBD1 is a possible D gene (6 bases). V was trimmed by 6 bases and J by 8 bases, leaving 12 bases between them. This CDR3 is built from 12 residues. DNA for the CDR3: TGTGCCAGCAGGGCAGGGGTTCCTACGCAGTATTTT. It is translated as CASRAGVPTQYF.

This clone was counted only a few times. This chain connects TRBV19 to TRBJ2-6; D perhaps matches TRBD2 (6 bases). The CDR3 is 17 amino acids. Deletions cut 11 bases from V and 0 bases from J, with 20 bases between. CDR1 and CDR2 (germline): LNHDA, SQIVND (reference sequence). CDR3 coding DNA: TGTGCCTCGAGATCCGCGGGAACAAACTCTGGGGCCAACGTCCTGACTTTC. Translated: CASRSAGTNSGANVLTF.

This chain connects TRBV11-3 to TRBJ2-7, with D uncertain. V lost 4 bases and J lost 8, with 6 bases in between. The CDR3 is made up of 10 amino acids. Germline V gene data show CDR1 as SGHNT and CDR2 as YENEEA. The CDR3 sequence is CASSSDQQYF. The CDR3, as DNA: TGTGCCAGCAGCTCCGACCAGCAGTACTTC.

The J gene is TRBJ2-5, the V gene TRBV15; D not certain. The V and J ends lost 0 bases and 5 bases respectively, with 7 bases between them. This CDR3 is built from 13 residues. CDR1 and CDR2 from the germline V gene are LNHNV and YYDKDF (reference sequence). The CDR3 spells CATSRDSRETQYF. The CDR3 nucleotides are TGTGCCACCAGCAGAGATTCGCGGGAGACCCAGTACTTC.

The chain combines TRBV7-9 with TRBJ1-5; the D gene is possibly TRBD1 (5 bases). Germline-derived CDR1 and CDR2 are SEHNR and FQNEAQ (reference sequence). This CDR3 has 14 amino acids. The V and J ends lost 5 bases and 5 bases respectively, with 13 bases between them. The CDR3 region is CASSASGGDQPQHF. The CDR3 DNA follows: TGTGCCAGCAGCGCCTCTGGGGGGGATCAGCCCCAGCATTTT.

The rearrangement uses TRBV21-1 and TRBJ1-6; the table gives TRBD1 as D, unverified against the DNA. TRBV21-1 is assigned pseudogene status. The CDR3 has 15 amino acids. In DNA form, the CDR3 reads TGTGCCCCCAGCCCCCCAGGACAGGGGGGCTCACCCCTCCACTTT. Protein sequence: CAPSPPGQGGSPLHF.

The chain uses TRBV4-3 and TRBJ2-7; TRBD1 is a possible D gene (6 bases). Per the germline V gene, CDR1 is LGHNA and CDR2 is YSLEER. V was clipped by 0 bases and J by 2 bases, with 14 bases between them. The CDR3 consists of 16 residues. The CDR3 DNA follows: TGCGCCAGCAGCCAAGATCTACAGGGTAGAACCTACGAGCAGTACTTC. It specifies CASSQDLQGRTYEQYF.

The chain joins TRBV18 to TRBJ2-7; D is possibly TRBD2 (6 bases). Germline loops: CDR1 KGHSH, CDR2 LQKENI. The CDR3 loop spans 14 amino acids. V lost 3 bases and J lost 4, with 13 bases in between. CDR3 coding DNA: TGTGCCAGCTCACCGTGGGACTTGGGGTACGAGCAGTACTTC. Translating gives CASSPWDLGYEQYF.

The genes are TRBV2 and TRBJ1-5; TRBD1 might be the D (5 bases). The CDR3 has 14 residues. V gave up 6 bases and J gave up 7 bases, with 16 bases separating them. Germline V lookup: CDR1 SNHLY, CDR2 FYNNEI. The CDR3 reads CASSGTGGIQPQHF. Written as DNA, the CDR3 is TGTGCCAGCAGCGGGACTGGAGGGATCCAGCCCCAGCATTTT.

This chain uses TRBV3-1 (or the pseudogene TRBV3-2) with TRBJ2-5; D is possibly TRBD1 (5 bases). Trimming took off 5 bases at V and 2 bases at J, with 12 bases between the two ends. The CDR3 contains 14 residues. CDR1 is LGHDT, CDR2 YNNKEL, per germline (reference sequence). CDR3 in amino acids: CASSFRTNQETQYF. The CDR3 DNA sequence: TGTGCCAGCAGCTTCCGGACAAATCAAGAGACCCAGTACTTC.

The chain has TRBV27 and TRBJ1-2; 8 nucleotides align to TRBD1. This CDR3 is built from 14 residues. CDR1 and CDR2 from the germline V gene are MNHEY and SMNVEV (reference sequence). Germline trimming cut 11 bases from V and 4 bases from J; bases unmatched to any gene: 12. DNA for the CDR3: TGTGCCGTCAGGCCAGGGGGCCGATCCTATGGCTACACCTTC. Translation gives CAVRPGGRSYGYTF.

The rearrangement links TRBV28 to TRBJ2-6; D gene unclear. The CDR3 is made up of 15 amino acids. Germline V gene data show CDR1 as MDHEN and CDR2 as SYDVKM. The V end lost 2 bases, the J end lost 4 bases, and 9 bases lay between the germline ends. CDR3 nucleotide sequence: TGTGCCAGCAGTTTAACATCGTCAGGGGCCAACGTCCTGACTTTC. Translation: CASSLTSSGANVLTF.

This clone turned up a few times. V and J are TRBV25-1 and TRBJ2-3, with D uncertain. The CDR3 contains 15 residues. V shed 4 bases and J shed 0 bases, with 11 bases lying between them. Germline-derived CDR1 and CDR2 are MGHDK and SYGVNS. The CDR3 reads CASSVGVSSTDTQYF. CDR3 bases: TGTGCCAGCAGTGTCGGAGTCTCTAGCACAGATACGCAGTATTTT.

This clone was seen a single time. The V call is TRBV5-1, the J call TRBJ1-2; 8 bases are shared with TRBD1. Germline V gene data show CDR1 as SGHRS and CDR2 as YFSETQ. With 4 bases clipped from V and 4 bases from J, the junction kept 3 bases outside the gene matches. CDR3 size: 13 residues. CDR3 amino acids: CASSNDRGYGYTF. CDR3 coding DNA: TGCGCCAGCAGCAACGACAGGGGCTATGGCTACACCTTC.

V usage is TRBV15 and J usage is TRBJ1-1; possible D gene TRBD1, 6 bases. V lost 0 bases and J lost 4, with 15 bases in between. The CDR3 spans 16 residues. Germline CDR1 reads LNHNV; CDR2 reads YYDKDF (reference sequence). The CDR3 loop reads CATSRDPPNRATEAFF. The CDR3, as DNA: TGTGCCACCAGCAGAGATCCCCCCAACAGGGCCACTGAAGCTTTCTTT.

V is TRBV28 and J is TRBJ2-7, with D possibly being TRBD1 (6 bases). CDR1 is MDHEN, CDR2 SYDVKM, per germline. The CDR3 runs to 15 residues. V was clipped by 6 bases and J by 3 bases, with 18 bases between them. CDR3 nucleotides: TGTGCCAGCAGCATACCCGTGGGACAACTCTACGAGCAGTACTTC. Protein sequence: CASSIPVGQLYEQYF. Variable domain in full (rest from reference TRBV28 and TRBJ2-7): DVKVTQSSRYLVKRTGEKVFLECVQDMDHENMFWYRQDPGLGLRLIYFSYDVKMKEKGDIPEGYSVSREKKERFSLILESASTNQTSMYLCASSIPVGQLYEQYFGPGTRLTVT.

V is TRBV2 and J is TRBJ2-2; no firm D call. Trimming removed 2 bases at V and 7 bases at J, with 23 bases between. The CDR3 extends over 18 amino acids. In germline, CDR1 is SNHLY, CDR2 FYNNEI. CDR3 residues: CASSELVAATLAVGELFF. In nucleotides, the CDR3 is TGTGCCAGCAGTGAATTGGTCGCTGCCACCTTAGCAGTCGGGGAGCTGTTTTTT.

The chain couples TRBV28 to TRBJ1-1; D gene unclear. V lost 4 bases to trimming and J lost 5 bases, with 5 bases between them. The CDR3 extends over 11 amino acids. Germline CDR1 is MDHEN and CDR2 is SYDVKM. The DNA of the CDR3 is TGTGCCAGCAGTTCCCGAACTGAAGCTTTCTTT. It is translated as CASSSRTEAFF.

The gene calls are TRBV7-2 and TRBJ2-7, with 8 positions matching TRBD2. The V gene's germline CDR1 is SGHTA and CDR2 FQGNSA. Losses at the gene ends were 8 bases for V and 7 bases for J; bases not matched to a gene: 4. The CDR3 covers 11 residues. CDR3 sequence reads: CASPAGGEQYF. The CDR3 DNA sequence: TGTGCCAGCCCCGCGGGGGGAGAGCAGTACTTC. Full variable domain (rest looked up from reference TRBV7-2 and TRBJ2-7): GAGVSQSPSNKVTEKGKDVELRCDPISGHTALYWYRQSLGQGLEFLIYFQGNSAPDKSGLPSDRFSAERTGGSVSTLTIQRTQQEDSAVYLCASPAGGEQYFGPGTRLTVT.

The chain joins TRBV29-1 to TRBJ1-1; 7 bases map to TRBD1. This CDR3 region has 12 residues. Looked up from germline, CDR1 is SQVTM and CDR2 is ANQGSEA. After removal of 6 bases from V and 3 bases from J, the junction contained 4 bases not matched to a gene. Here the CDR3 reads CSVGGGYTEAFF. CDR3 DNA sequence: TGCAGCGTGGGAGGGGGCTACACTGAAGCTTTCTTT.

The rearrangement links TRBV3-1 (or the pseudogene TRBV3-2) to TRBJ2-3; 10 bases agree with TRBD1. The CDR3 spans 16 residues. V gave up 4 bases and J gave up 3 bases; unmatched junction bases: 7. Looked up from germline, CDR1 is LGHDT and CDR2 is YNNKEL (reference sequence). DNA of the CDR3: TGTGCCAGCAGCCCGTGGGACAGGGGTGTAACAGATACGCAGTATTTT. This encodes CASSPWDRGVTDTQYF.

The table lists this clone with a count of one. V gene TRBV7-9 combines with J gene TRBJ1-2; D remains ambiguous. Trimming took 5 bases from V and 6 from J, leaving 13 bases between them. This CDR3 spans 13 amino acids. The germline V gene has CDR1 SEHNR and CDR2 FQNEAQ (reference sequence). Written as DNA, the CDR3 is TGTGCCAGCAGCGCTGACATAGGGCATGGCTACACCTTC. This gives the protein CASSADIGHGYTF.

The CDR3 DNA reads TGTGCCAGCAGCGGTAGCGGGGGAATTTTTAATACGCAGTATTTT. Protein: CASSGSGGIFNTQYF. This rearrangement joins TRBV7-6 to TRBJ2-3; 9 nucleotides match TRBD2. Germline loops: CDR1 SGHVS, CDR2 FNYEAQ. Losses at the gene ends were 5 bases for V and 7 bases for J; bases not matched to a gene: 10. The length of the CDR3 is 15 residues.